This is a list of T cell receptor beta chains from one sample in a study of early T cells in non-severe SARS-CoV-2 infection. TCRdb processed the 5' RACE reads anew with MiXCR; each CDR3 protein has one entry. The sample lists tens of thousands of distinct CDR3 sequences; over 9% were seen once. The source was whole blood, collected at baseline. The receptor set was obtained from an adult who was a healthcare worker with PCR-confirmed SARS-CoV-2 infection or an uninfected control (not recorded which). The CDR3 runs from the conserved cysteine through the conserved F or W. Each record gives: clone size, D gene, V gene, J gene, CDR3 protein, CDR3 DNA. A D gene is named only where the DNA matches it firmly. For some rows the clone size is stated as once, few or many, or as a class when expanded; others skip it.

abundance: few
d_gene: TRBD1
v_gene: TRBV2
j_gene: TRBJ2-7
CDR3aa: CASSDRELSYEQYF
CDR3nt: TGTGCCAGCAGCGACAGGGAATTATCCTACGAGCAGTACTTC

abundance: -
d_gene: TRBD1
v_gene: TRBV3-1
j_gene: TRBJ2-1
CDR3aa: CASSQSFETGRTYNEQFF
CDR3nt: TGTGCCAGCAGCCAATCCTTTGAGACAGGGCGTACCTACAATGAGCAGTTCTTC

abundance: -
d_gene: -
v_gene: TRBV20-1
j_gene: TRBJ1-3
CDR3aa: CSARTWRTHSGNTIYF
CDR3nt: TGCAGTGCTAGAACCTGGCGAACACATTCTGGAAACACCATATATTTT

abundance: many
d_gene: -
v_gene: TRBV20-1
j_gene: TRBJ1-1
CDR3aa: CSARDRVGSRTEAFF
CDR3nt: TGCAGTGCTAGAGATCGTGTGGGATCTCGAACTGAAGCTTTCTTT

abundance: -
d_gene: -
v_gene: TRBV9
j_gene: TRBJ2-2
CDR3aa: CASSEGSGELFF
CDR3nt: TGTGCCAGCAGCGAGGGGTCCGGGGAGCTGTTTTTT

abundance: -
d_gene: -
v_gene: TRBV20-1
j_gene: TRBJ1-1
CDR3aa: CSATAPGRGYTEAFF
CDR3nt: TGCAGTGCTACCGCCCCGGGACGTGGGTACACTGAAGCTTTCTTT

abundance: -
d_gene: -
v_gene: TRBV7-2
j_gene: TRBJ2-1
CDR3aa: CASSAFHNEQFF
CDR3nt: TGTGCCAGCAGCGCCTTCCATAATGAGCAGTTCTTC

abundance: -
d_gene: -
v_gene: TRBV29-1
j_gene: TRBJ1-2
CDR3aa: CSALYRTSDGYTF
CDR3nt: TGCAGCGCTCTCTATCGGACGTCGGATGGCTACACCTTC

abundance: -
d_gene: TRBD1
v_gene: TRBV12-3/TRBV12-4
j_gene: TRBJ1-5
CDR3aa: CASSIGTGLSSNQPQHF
CDR3nt: TGTGCCAGCAGCATAGGGACAGGTCTTTCTAGCAATCAGCCCCAGCATTTT

abundance: many
d_gene: TRBD1
v_gene: TRBV20-1
j_gene: TRBJ2-7
CDR3aa: CSYGTGGSNEQYF
CDR3nt: TGCAGCTACGGGACAGGGGGTAGCAACGAGCAGTACTTC

abundance: -
d_gene: -
v_gene: TRBV7-2
j_gene: TRBJ2-7
CDR3aa: CASSLRGGHYSSYEQYF
CDR3nt: TGTGCCAGCAGCTTAAGGGGGGGGCACTATAGCTCCTACGAGCAGTACTTC

abundance: many
d_gene: -
v_gene: TRBV30
j_gene: TRBJ2-7
CDR3aa: CAWSETRGEQYF
CDR3nt: TGTGCCTGGAGTGAAACCCGGGGCGAGCAGTACTTC

abundance: few
d_gene: -
v_gene: TRBV12-3/TRBV12-4
j_gene: TRBJ1-3
CDR3aa: CASSRSFSGNTIYF
CDR3nt: TGTGCCAGCAGTCGGTCCTTCTCTGGAAACACCATATATTTT

abundance: few
d_gene: -
v_gene: TRBV5-1
j_gene: TRBJ2-3
CDR3aa: CASSLVGLSTDTQYF
CDR3nt: TGCGCCAGCAGCTTGGTGGGACTGAGCACAGATACGCAGTATTTT

abundance: -
d_gene: -
v_gene: TRBV5-8
j_gene: TRBJ2-7
CDR3aa: CASSLVGNYEQYF
CDR3nt: TGTGCCAGCAGCTTGGTCGGTAACTACGAGCAGTACTTC

abundance: few
d_gene: -
v_gene: TRBV19
j_gene: TRBJ2-2
CDR3aa: CASSIPGKNTGELFF
CDR3nt: TGTGCCAGTAGTATACCCGGGAAGAACACCGGGGAGCTGTTTTTT

abundance: few
d_gene: -
v_gene: TRBV30
j_gene: TRBJ1-1
CDR3aa: CAWSPSDTEAFF
CDR3nt: TGTGCCTGGAGCCCCAGCGACACTGAAGCTTTCTTT

abundance: few
d_gene: -
v_gene: TRBV6-6
j_gene: TRBJ2-7
CDR3aa: CASNEHPYEQYF
CDR3nt: TGTGCCAGCAACGAACACCCCTACGAGCAGTACTTC

abundance: many
d_gene: -
v_gene: TRBV10-1
j_gene: TRBJ1-5
CDR3aa: CASRPGHGNQPQHF
CDR3nt: TGCGCCAGCAGACCGGGACACGGCAATCAGCCCCAGCATTTT

abundance: few
d_gene: TRBD1
v_gene: TRBV4-1
j_gene: TRBJ2-3
CDR3aa: CASSQGRGQGASDTQYF
CDR3nt: TGCGCCAGCAGCCAAGGAAGGGGACAGGGGGCATCAGATACGCAGTATTTT

abundance: few
d_gene: -
v_gene: TRBV10-3
j_gene: TRBJ1-6
CDR3aa: CAISAQTRDNSPLHF
CDR3nt: TGTGCCATCAGCGCCCAGACAAGAGATAATTCACCCCTCCACTTT

abundance: few
d_gene: -
v_gene: TRBV10-2
j_gene: TRBJ2-7
CDR3aa: CASSAPRAVMGEQYF
CDR3nt: TGCGCCAGCAGCGCCCCCCGGGCCGTGATGGGAGAGCAGTACTTC

abundance: -
d_gene: -
v_gene: TRBV20-1
j_gene: TRBJ1-5
CDR3aa: CSANTMGGSQPQHF
CDR3nt: TGCAGTGCTAACACTATGGGGGGCAGCCAGCCCCAGCATTTT

abundance: few
d_gene: -
v_gene: TRBV7-9
j_gene: TRBJ2-5
CDR3aa: CASRGREETQYF
CDR3nt: TGTGCCAGCAGGGGTCGGGAAGAGACCCAGTACTTC

abundance: -
d_gene: TRBD1
v_gene: TRBV14
j_gene: TRBJ1-5
CDR3aa: CASSQVDDRVRNQPQHF
CDR3nt: TGTGCCAGCAGCCAAGTAGACGACAGGGTTCGCAATCAGCCCCAGCATTTT

abundance: few
d_gene: -
v_gene: TRBV11-2
j_gene: TRBJ2-7
CDR3aa: CASSLSLSSYEQYF
CDR3nt: TGTGCCAGCAGCCTATCTTTAAGTTCCTACGAGCAGTACTTC

abundance: few
d_gene: -
v_gene: TRBV25-1
j_gene: TRBJ2-3
CDR3aa: CASSAARSHTDTQYF
CDR3nt: TGTGCCAGCAGTGCCGCTCGGAGTCACACAGATACGCAGTATTTT

abundance: many
d_gene: -
v_gene: TRBV3-1
j_gene: TRBJ2-7
CDR3aa: CASSRGGLFLYEQYF
CDR3nt: TGTGCCAGCAGCCGTGGGGGGTTGTTTCTCTACGAGCAGTACTTC

abundance: -
d_gene: -
v_gene: TRBV12-5
j_gene: TRBJ2-1
CDR3aa: CASGSLTSNEQFF
CDR3nt: TGTGCTAGTGGTTCCTTGACTAGCAATGAGCAGTTCTTC

abundance: many
d_gene: -
v_gene: TRBV19
j_gene: TRBJ2-7
CDR3aa: CASSLGTVNYEQYF
CDR3nt: TGTGCCAGTAGTCTCGGGACGGTCAACTACGAGCAGTACTTC

abundance: few
d_gene: -
v_gene: TRBV9
j_gene: TRBJ1-2
CDR3aa: CASSVGMGGSLRDGYTF
CDR3nt: TGTGCCAGCAGCGTAGGTATGGGGGGCTCCTTGCGAGATGGCTACACCTTC

abundance: few
d_gene: -
v_gene: TRBV7-3
j_gene: TRBJ1-1
CDR3aa: CASSLVFGTEAFF
CDR3nt: TGTGCCAGCAGCTTAGTGTTTGGCACTGAAGCTTTCTTT

abundance: many
d_gene: -
v_gene: TRBV20-1
j_gene: TRBJ2-4
CDR3aa: CSARDGVAKNIQYF
CDR3nt: TGCAGTGCTAGAGATGGTGTAGCCAAAAACATTCAGTACTTC

abundance: few
d_gene: -
v_gene: TRBV5-1
j_gene: TRBJ1-4
CDR3aa: CANSLSPDPYEKLFF
CDR3nt: TGCGCCAACAGCTTGTCGCCGGACCCGTATGAAAAACTGTTTTTT

abundance: few
d_gene: -
v_gene: TRBV10-3
j_gene: TRBJ2-1
CDR3aa: CAISVSGNEQFF
CDR3nt: TGTGCCATCAGTGTATCGGGTAATGAGCAGTTCTTC

abundance: -
d_gene: -
v_gene: TRBV7-6
j_gene: TRBJ1-2
CDR3aa: CASSFETGTGYTF
CDR3nt: TGTGCCAGCAGCTTTGAAACCGGAACTGGCTACACCTTC

abundance: few
d_gene: -
v_gene: TRBV20-1
j_gene: TRBJ2-3
CDR3aa: CSVGGRVGDTQYF
CDR3nt: TGCAGTGTAGGTGGAAGGGTCGGGGATACGCAGTATTTT

abundance: -
d_gene: -
v_gene: TRBV18
j_gene: TRBJ2-5
CDR3aa: CASSRPEWETQYF
CDR3nt: TGTGCCAGCTCAAGACCCGAATGGGAGACCCAGTACTTC

abundance: few
d_gene: -
v_gene: TRBV12-5
j_gene: TRBJ2-3
CDR3aa: CASGEDRSTDTQYF
CDR3nt: TGTGCTAGTGGGGAAGACAGGAGCACAGATACGCAGTATTTT

abundance: few
d_gene: TRBD2
v_gene: TRBV30
j_gene: TRBJ2-7
CDR3aa: CAWSPIIGRPTYEQYF
CDR3nt: TGTGCCTGGAGCCCCATCATCGGGAGGCCTACCTACGAGCAGTACTTC

abundance: -
d_gene: -
v_gene: TRBV6-1
j_gene: TRBJ1-2
CDR3aa: CASLTPAKGPAGYTF
CDR3nt: TGTGCCAGCCTCACCCCCGCTAAGGGACCAGCTGGCTACACCTTC

abundance: -
d_gene: -
v_gene: TRBV13
j_gene: TRBJ1-1
CDR3aa: CASSLKGGRTEAFF
CDR3nt: TGTGCCAGCAGCTTAAAGGGGGGGCGTACTGAAGCTTTCTTT

abundance: -
d_gene: TRBD2
v_gene: TRBV6-2/TRBV6-3
j_gene: TRBJ2-5
CDR3aa: CASSPGTRRETQYF
CDR3nt: TGTGCCAGCAGCCCTGGGACTAGGAGAGAGACCCAGTACTTC

abundance: -
d_gene: -
v_gene: TRBV12-3/TRBV12-4
j_gene: TRBJ2-7
CDR3aa: CASSLARAGEQYF
CDR3nt: TGTGCCAGCAGTTTAGCCAGGGCTGGCGAGCAGTACTTC

abundance: few
d_gene: -
v_gene: TRBV5-6
j_gene: TRBJ2-3
CDR3aa: CASSSPYRGGTDTQYF
CDR3nt: TGTGCCAGCAGTTCACCCTACCGGGGTGGCACAGATACGCAGTATTTT

abundance: -
d_gene: -
v_gene: TRBV18
j_gene: TRBJ1-1
CDR3aa: CASSVHKNTEAFF
CDR3nt: TGTGCCAGCTCCGTACATAAGAACACTGAAGCTTTCTTT

abundance: few
d_gene: -
v_gene: TRBV5-1
j_gene: TRBJ1-5
CDR3aa: CASSPGRGNQPQHF
CDR3nt: TGCGCCAGCAGCCCGGGACGAGGCAATCAGCCCCAGCATTTT

abundance: few
d_gene: TRBD2
v_gene: TRBV5-1
j_gene: TRBJ2-7
CDR3aa: CASSLASTSGSFEQYF
CDR3nt: TGCGCCAGCAGCTTGGCCTCGACTAGCGGGTCTTTCGAGCAGTACTTC

abundance: few
d_gene: TRBD1
v_gene: TRBV29-1
j_gene: TRBJ1-1
CDR3aa: CSVGTGNTEAFF
CDR3nt: TGCAGCGTAGGGACAGGGAACACTGAAGCTTTCTTT

abundance: few
d_gene: -
v_gene: TRBV5-1
j_gene: TRBJ2-7
CDR3aa: CASSLDSGYYEQYF
CDR3nt: TGCGCCAGCAGCTTGGACAGTGGGTACTACGAGCAGTACTTC